These T cell receptor beta chains were read from a single sample in a study of cytomegalovirus exposure and HLA in healthy donors. Clones were sequenced by immunoSEQ multiplex PCR, and TCRdb holds only the in-frame ones, with some missing. The sample has 150,000 to 200,000 clones; approximately 79% are singletons. The specimen sequenced was PBMCs. The receptors shown here come from a woman in her twenties or thirties in good health and CMV-seropositive. Each CDR3 is given with its conserved first and last residue. A D gene is named only where the DNA matches it firmly. The size of a clone is reported for some rows only, either as once, few or many, or as a class for expanded clones.

clone size	V gene	J gene	CDR3 length	D gene	CDR3 protein	CDR3 DNA
.	TRBV2	TRBJ1-5	14	.	CASRGGFEGQPQHF	TGTGCCAGCAGGGGAGGGTTTGAGGGACAGCCCCAGCATTTT
.	TRBV2	TRBJ1-1	13	.	CASSGDSVTEAFF	TGTGCCAGCAGTGGCGATTCCGTCACTGAAGCTTTCTTT
.	TRBV30	TRBJ2-1	16	TRBD2	CACPLSSGGSYNEQFF	TGTGCCTGCCCCTTATCTAGCGGGGGCTCCTACAATGAGCAGTTCTTC
few	TRBV29-1	TRBJ1-2	15	.	CSVEDLSSQGIGYTF	TGCAGCGTTGAAGATCTTAGTAGCCAGGGAATTGGCTACACCTTC
few	TRBV20-1	TRBJ2-7	11	.	CSARRQDEQYF	TGCAGTGCTAGAAGACAGGACGAGCAGTACTTC
.	TRBV5-4	TRBJ2-3	14	.	CASSPDFSTDTQYF	TGTGCCAGCAGCCCGGACTTTAGCACAGATACGCAGTATTTT
.	TRBV27	TRBJ2-7	17	.	CASSLSWGGRESYEQYF	TGTGCCAGCAGTTTATCGTGGGGTGGGCGGGAATCCTACGAGCAGTACTTC
.	TRBV19	TRBJ2-1	15	TRBD1	CASSRGQGIGNEQFF	TGTGCCAGTAGTAGGGGACAGGGGATCGGCAATGAGCAGTTCTTC
.	TRBV2	TRBJ1-5	13	.	CASRTQGRQPQHF	TGTGCCAGCAGAACCCAGGGAAGGCAGCCCCAGCATTTT
.	TRBV21-1	TRBJ1-6	12	.	CATRRGYSPLHF	TGTGCCACCCGAAGAGGCTATTCACCCCTCCACTTT
.	TRBV7-9	TRBJ1-2	11	.	CASGGNYGYTF	TGTGCCAGCGGCGGGAACTATGGCTACACCTTC
.	TRBV11-3	TRBJ2-1	17	TRBD2	CASRKLRTSRGRDEQFF	TGTGCCAGCAGGAAGTTGAGGACTAGCCGGGGGAGGGATGAGCAGTTCTTC
.	TRBV6-5	TRBJ1-4	14	.	CASSPPGANEKLFF	TGTGCCAGCAGCCCCCCAGGGGCTAATGAAAAACTGTTTTTT
.	TRBV2	TRBJ2-7	15	.	CASSEGARGAYEQYF	TGTGCCAGCAGTGAGGGCGCCAGGGGGGCGTACGAGCAGTACTTC
.	TRBV5-6	TRBJ1-6	14	TRBD1	CASSRRDRGSPLHF	TGTGCCAGCAGCCGCCGGGACAGGGGTTCACCCCTCCACTTT
.	TRBV4-1	TRBJ1-4	16	.	CASSQDRRDQTPQLFF	TGCGCCAGCAGCCAAGACCGGAGGGATCAGACCCCCCAACTGTTTTTT
.	TRBV29-1	TRBJ1-4	13	.	CSVEIRNNEKLFF	TGCAGCGTTGAAATCAGAAATAATGAAAAACTGTTTTTT